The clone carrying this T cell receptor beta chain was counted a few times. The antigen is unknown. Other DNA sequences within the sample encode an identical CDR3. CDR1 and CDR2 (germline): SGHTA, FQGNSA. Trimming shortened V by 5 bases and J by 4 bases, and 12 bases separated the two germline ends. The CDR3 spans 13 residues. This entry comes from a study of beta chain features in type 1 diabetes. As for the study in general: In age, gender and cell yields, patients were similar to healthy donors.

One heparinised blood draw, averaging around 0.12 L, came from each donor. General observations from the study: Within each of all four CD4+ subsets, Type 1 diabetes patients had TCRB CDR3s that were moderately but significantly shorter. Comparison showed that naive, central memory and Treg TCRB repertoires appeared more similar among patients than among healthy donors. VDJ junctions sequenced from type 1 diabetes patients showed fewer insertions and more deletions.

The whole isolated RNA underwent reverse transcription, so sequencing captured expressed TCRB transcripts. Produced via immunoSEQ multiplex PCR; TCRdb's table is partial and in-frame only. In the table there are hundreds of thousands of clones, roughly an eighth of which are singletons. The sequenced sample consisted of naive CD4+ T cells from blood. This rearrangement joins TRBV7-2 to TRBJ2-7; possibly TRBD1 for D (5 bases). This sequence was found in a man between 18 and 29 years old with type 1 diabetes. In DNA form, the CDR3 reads TGTGCCAGCAGCCTATTGGGGCTTTACGAGCAGTACTTC. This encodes CASSLLGLYEQYF.